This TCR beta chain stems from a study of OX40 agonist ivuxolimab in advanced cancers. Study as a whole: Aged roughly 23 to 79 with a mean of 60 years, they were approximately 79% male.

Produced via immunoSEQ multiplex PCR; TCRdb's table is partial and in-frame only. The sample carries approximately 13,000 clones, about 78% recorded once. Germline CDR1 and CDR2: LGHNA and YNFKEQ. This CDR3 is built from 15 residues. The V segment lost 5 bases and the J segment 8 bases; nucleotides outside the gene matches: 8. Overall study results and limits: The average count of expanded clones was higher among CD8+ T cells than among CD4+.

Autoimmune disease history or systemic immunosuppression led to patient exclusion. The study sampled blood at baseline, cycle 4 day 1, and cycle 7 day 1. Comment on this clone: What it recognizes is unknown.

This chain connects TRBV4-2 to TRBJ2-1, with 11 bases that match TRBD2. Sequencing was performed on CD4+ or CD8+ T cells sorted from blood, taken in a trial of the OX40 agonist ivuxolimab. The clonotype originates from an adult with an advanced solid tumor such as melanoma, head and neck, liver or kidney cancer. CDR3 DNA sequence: TGTGCCAGCAGCTTTCGACTAGCGGGGCAGGATGAGCAGTTCTTC. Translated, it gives CASSFRLAGQDEQFF.